This T cell receptor beta chain emerged from a study of vaccination and CD4 T cells after COVID-19. About the study: The makeup of the convalescents was six males and four females, two of them Hispanic. Ranging from 14 to 241, the interval between dose two and post-vaccine sampling had a median of 72 days.

A remark on this clonotype: Its antigen is currently unknown.

Cultured CD4+ T cells had their DNA profiled by the Oncomine TCR Beta short-read assay. TCRdb passed the PCR reads through MiXCR, listing each CDR3 protein once. The repertoire has 15,000 or so distinct CDR3 sequences, about 75% of them found once; the top ten carry roughly a sixth. The CDR3 length is 15 residues. CDR1 is MNHNS and CDR2 is SASEGT in the germline V gene. Trimming took 6 bases from V and 4 from J; bases not matched to a gene: 5. As for treatment: roughly 10-day PBMC culture with coronavirus spike peptide pools or control peptides (ViraFEST assay). ViraFEST stimulated the growth of antigen-specific T cells using peptide pools and subsequently profiled their TCRs by sequencing.

The chain recombines TRBV6-1 with TRBJ2-3; 12 bases align to TRBD2. The specimen was CD4+ T cells from blood, cultured in vitro. The receptor was derived from a human donor who had recovered from COVID-19. The CDR3 nucleotides read TGTGCCAGCAGGGAGACTAGCGGGAGACCAGATACGCAGTATTTT. This translates into CASRETSGRPDTQYF.